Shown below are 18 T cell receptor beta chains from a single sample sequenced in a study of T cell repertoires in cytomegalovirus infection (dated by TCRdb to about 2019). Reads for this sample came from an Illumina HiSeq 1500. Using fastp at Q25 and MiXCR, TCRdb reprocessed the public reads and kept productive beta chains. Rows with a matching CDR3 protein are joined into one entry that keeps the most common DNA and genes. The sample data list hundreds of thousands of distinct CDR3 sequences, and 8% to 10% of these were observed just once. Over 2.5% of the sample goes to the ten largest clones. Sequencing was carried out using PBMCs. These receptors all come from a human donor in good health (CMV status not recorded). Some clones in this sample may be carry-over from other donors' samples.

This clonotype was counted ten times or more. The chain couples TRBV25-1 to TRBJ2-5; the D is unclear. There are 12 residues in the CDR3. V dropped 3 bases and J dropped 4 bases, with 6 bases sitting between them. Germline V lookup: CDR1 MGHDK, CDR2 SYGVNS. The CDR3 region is CASSEFLETQYF. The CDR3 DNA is TGTGCCAGCAGTGAGTTTTTAGAGACCCAGTACTTC.

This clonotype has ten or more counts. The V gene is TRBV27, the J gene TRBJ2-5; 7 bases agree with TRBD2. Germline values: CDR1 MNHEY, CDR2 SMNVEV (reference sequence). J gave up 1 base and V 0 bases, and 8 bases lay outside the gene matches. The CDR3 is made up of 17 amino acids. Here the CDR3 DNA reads TGTGCCAGCAGTTTATCGGGGAGGGTCTACCCCCAAGAGACCCAGTACTTC. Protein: CASSLSGRVYPQETQYF.

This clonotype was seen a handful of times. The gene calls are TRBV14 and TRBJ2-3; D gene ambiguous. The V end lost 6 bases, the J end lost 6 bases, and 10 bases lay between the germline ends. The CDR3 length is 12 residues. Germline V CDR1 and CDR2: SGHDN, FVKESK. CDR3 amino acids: CASSWMSDTQYF. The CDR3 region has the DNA TGTGCCAGCAGTTGGATGTCGGATACGCAGTATTTT.

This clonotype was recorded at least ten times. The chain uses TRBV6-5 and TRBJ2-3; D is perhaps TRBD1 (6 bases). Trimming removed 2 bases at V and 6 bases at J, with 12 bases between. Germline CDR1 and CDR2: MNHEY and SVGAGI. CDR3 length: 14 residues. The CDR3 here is CASSYDPTGDTQYF. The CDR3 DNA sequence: TGTGCCAGCAGTTACGACCCCACAGGGGATACGCAGTATTTT.

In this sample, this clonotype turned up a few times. The CDR3 DNA reads as TGTGCCAGCAGTGAGACAGCTTCTAGCACAGATACGCAGTATTTT. It translates to CASSETASSTDTQYF. V is TRBV2 and J is TRBJ2-3, with D possibly being TRBD1 (5 bases). This CDR3 is built from 15 residues. Germline values: CDR1 SNHLY, CDR2 FYNNEI. V lost 3 bases, J lost 0 bases, and 10 bases lay in between.

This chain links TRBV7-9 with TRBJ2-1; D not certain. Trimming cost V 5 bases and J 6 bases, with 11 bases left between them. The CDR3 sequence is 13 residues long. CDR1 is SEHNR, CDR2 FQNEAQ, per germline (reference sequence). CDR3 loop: CASSHSIGNEQFF. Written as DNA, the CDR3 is TGTGCCAGCAGCCATTCTATAGGCAATGAGCAGTTCTTC.

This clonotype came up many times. This chain's CDR3 is CASHDSYGYTF. The CDR3 DNA is TGTGCCAGCCACGACTCCTATGGCTACACCTTC. The V and J genes are TRBV6-5 and TRBJ1-2; unclear D gene. The CDR3 covers 11 residues. Trimming stripped 8 bases from V and 4 bases from J, with 8 bases between. Looked up from germline, CDR1 is MNHEY and CDR2 is SVGAGI.

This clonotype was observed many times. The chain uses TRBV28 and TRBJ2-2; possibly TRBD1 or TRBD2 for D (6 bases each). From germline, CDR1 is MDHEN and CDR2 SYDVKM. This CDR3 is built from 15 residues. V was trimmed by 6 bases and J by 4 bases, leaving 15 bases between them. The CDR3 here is CASSTHGGSTGELFF. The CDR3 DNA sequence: TGTGCCAGCAGCACACACGGGGGCAGCACCGGGGAGCTGTTTTTT. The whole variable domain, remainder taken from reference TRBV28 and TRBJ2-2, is DVKVTQSSRYLVKRTGEKVFLECVQDMDHENMFWYRQDPGLGLRLIYFSYDVKMKEKGDIPEGYSVSREKKERFSLILESASTNQTSMYLCASSTHGGSTGELFFGEGSRLTVL.

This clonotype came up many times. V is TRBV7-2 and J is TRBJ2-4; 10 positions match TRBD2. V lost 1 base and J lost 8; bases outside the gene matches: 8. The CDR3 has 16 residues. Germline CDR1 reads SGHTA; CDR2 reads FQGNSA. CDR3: CASSLVAGGLGDIQYF. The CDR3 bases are TGTGCCAGCAGCTTAGTAGCGGGGGGTCTCGGGGACATTCAGTACTTC.

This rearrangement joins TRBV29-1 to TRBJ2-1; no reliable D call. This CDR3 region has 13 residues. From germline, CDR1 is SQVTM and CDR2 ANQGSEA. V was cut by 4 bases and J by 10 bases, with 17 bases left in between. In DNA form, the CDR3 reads TGCAGCGTTGCCCCGCTTTCCCCAGGAGAGCAGTTCTTC. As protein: CSVAPLSPGEQFF.

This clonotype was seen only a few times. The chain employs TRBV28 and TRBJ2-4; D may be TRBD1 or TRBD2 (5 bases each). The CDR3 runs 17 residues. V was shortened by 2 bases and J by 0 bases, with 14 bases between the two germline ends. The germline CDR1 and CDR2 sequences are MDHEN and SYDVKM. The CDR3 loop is CASSLSGKGLAKNIQYF. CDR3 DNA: TGTGCCAGCAGTTTAAGCGGAAAGGGGCTAGCCAAAAACATTCAGTACTTC.

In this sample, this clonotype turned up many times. The DNA of the CDR3 is TGTGCCAGCAGCTTGGGGACGAGTAACGAGCAGTACTTC. Encoded protein: CASSLGTSNEQYF. The rearrangement links TRBV5-6 to TRBJ2-7, with unresolved D. This CDR3 region has 13 residues. Germline values: CDR1 SGHDT, CDR2 YYEEEE. Trimming stripped 0 bases from V and 5 bases from J, with 9 bases between.

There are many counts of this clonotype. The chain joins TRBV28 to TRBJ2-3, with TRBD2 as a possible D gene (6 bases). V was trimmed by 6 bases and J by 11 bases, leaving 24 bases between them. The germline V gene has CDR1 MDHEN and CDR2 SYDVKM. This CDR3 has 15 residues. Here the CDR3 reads CASSRDSLALIRQYF. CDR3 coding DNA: TGTGCCAGCAGCCGGGACTCCCTAGCCCTCATACGGCAGTATTTT.

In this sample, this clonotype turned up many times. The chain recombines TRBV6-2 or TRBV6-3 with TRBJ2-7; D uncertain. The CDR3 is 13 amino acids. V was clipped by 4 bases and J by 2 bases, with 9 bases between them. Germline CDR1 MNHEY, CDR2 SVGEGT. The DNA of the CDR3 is TGTGCCAGCAGTTTCGACCGGACCTACGAGCAGTACGTC. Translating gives CASSFDRTYEQYV.

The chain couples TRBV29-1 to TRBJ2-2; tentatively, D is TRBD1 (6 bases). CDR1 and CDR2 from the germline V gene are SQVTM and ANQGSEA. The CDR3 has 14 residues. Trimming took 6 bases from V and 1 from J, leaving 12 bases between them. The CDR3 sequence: CSVTLTGNTGELFF. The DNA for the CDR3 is TGCAGCGTCACCCTGACAGGGAACACCGGGGAGCTGTTTTTT.

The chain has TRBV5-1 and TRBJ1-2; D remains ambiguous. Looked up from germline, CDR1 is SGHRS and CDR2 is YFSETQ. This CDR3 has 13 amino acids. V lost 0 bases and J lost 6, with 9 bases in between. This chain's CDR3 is CASSLDGENGYTF. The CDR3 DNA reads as TGCGCCAGCAGCTTGGACGGGGAAAATGGCTACACCTTC. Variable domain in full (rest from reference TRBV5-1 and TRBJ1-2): KAGVTQTPRYLIKTRGQQVTLSCSPISGHRSVSWYQQTPGQGLQFLFEYFSETQRNKGNFPGRFSGRQFSNSRSEMNVSTLELGDSALYLCASSLDGENGYTFGSGTRLTVV.

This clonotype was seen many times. CDR3 DNA: TGTGCCAGCAGCTTAACGAGCACAGATACGCAGTATTTT. This gives the protein CASSLTSTDTQYF. This rearrangement joins TRBV28 to TRBJ2-3; D remains unclear. This CDR3 is 13 amino acids long. With 6 bases removed from V and 0 bases from J, the gap between germline ends came to 7 bases. CDR1 is MDHEN, CDR2 SYDVKM, per germline.

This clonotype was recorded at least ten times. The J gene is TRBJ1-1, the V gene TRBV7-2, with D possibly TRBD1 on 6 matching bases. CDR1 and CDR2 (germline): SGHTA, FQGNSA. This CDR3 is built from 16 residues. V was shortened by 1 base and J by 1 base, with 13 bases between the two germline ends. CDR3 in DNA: TGTGCCAGCAGCTTAGATATGGGGGCGAGGAACACTGAAGCTTTCTTT. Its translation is CASSLDMGARNTEAFF.